This TCR beta chain was observed in a study of cytomegalovirus exposure and HLA in healthy donors. The data were produced by immunoSEQ multiplex PCR, yet TCRdb's version contains in-frame clones alone and is incomplete. The sample consists of approximately 82,000 clones, 85% to 95% of them appearing once. Per germline, CDR1 SGHNT and CDR2 YYREEE (reference sequence). The ends lost 4 bases at V and 2 bases at J; junction bases unmatched: 4. CDR3 length: 15 residues. This sequence originates from a woman aged 18-29 years in good health and CMV-seronegative. J is TRBJ2-1 and V is TRBV5-4, with TRBD2 matching over 9 bases. Sequenced input: PBMCs. CDR3: CASSPRGGPYNEQFF. Written as DNA, the CDR3 is TGTGCCAGCAGCCCGCGGGGGGGCCCCTACAATGAGCAGTTCTTC.